A single sample is the source of the 17 T cell receptor beta chains below, sequenced in a study of T-cell reconstitution after alpha-beta-depleted transplantation in children. During its preparation, the TCRbeta library received unique molecular identifiers. MiXCR, run by TCRdb on the PCR reads, gives a single entry per CDR3 protein. The sample lists over 450,000 distinct CDR3 sequences, over 9.5% seen once, with 2% to 2.5% in the top ten. The sequencing used PBMCs, collected before TCRalphabeta/CD19-depleted stem cell transplant. Every receptor here comes from a child under 10 years old with inherited bone marrow failure, due to receive a stem cell transplant.

This clonotype showed up many times. CDR3 in DNA: TGCAGTGCCAGTAGGACTAGCGGGAACTACGAGCAGTACTTC. It yields the protein CSASRTSGNYEQYF. The chain is built from TRBV20-1 and TRBJ2-7; 12 bases align to TRBD2. CDR3 length: 14 residues. Losses at the gene ends were 6 bases for V and 3 bases for J; bases not matched to a gene: 6. Per germline, CDR1 DFQATT and CDR2 SNEGSKA (reference sequence).

At least ten counts were recorded for this clonotype. The rearrangement joins TRBV7-8 to TRBJ2-7; D is unresolved. CDR3 size: 12 residues. The germline V gene has CDR1 SGHVS and CDR2 FQNEAQ. Trimming left V 5 bases short and J 3 bases short, with 8 bases between. The CDR3 nucleotides are TGTGCCAGCAGCCCATATAACTACGAGCAGTACTTC. Its protein product is CASSPYNYEQYF.

Concerning this clonotype: A much larger clonotype is one base distant, so this may be a read error. The genes are TRBV27 and TRBJ2-4; TRBD2 agrees at 9 bases. With V trimmed by 5 bases and J by 8 bases, 10 bases remained unmatched. Germline loops: CDR1 MNHEY, CDR2 SMNVEV (reference sequence). CDR3 length: 15 residues. In nucleotides, the CDR3 is TGTGCCAGCAGTCCCCGACTAGCGGCATCGGACATTCAGTACTTC. Translated, it gives CASSPRLAASDIQYF.

This chain uses TRBV2 with TRBJ1-2, with TRBD1 matching 9 bases. The V gene's germline CDR1 is SNHLY and CDR2 FYNNEI. The CDR3 has 14 amino acids. After removal of 4 bases from V and 3 bases from J, the junction contained 3 bases not matched to a gene. In DNA, the CDR3 is TGTGCCAGCAGTGGGCGGACAGGGGACTATGGCTACACCTTC. The encoded protein is CASSGRTGDYGYTF.

This clonotype was found many times. The gene calls are TRBV28 and TRBJ2-7; D is perhaps TRBD2 (6 bases). The length of the CDR3 is 15 residues. In germline, CDR1 is MDHEN, CDR2 SYDVKM. Trimming left V 7 bases short and J 7 bases short, with 23 bases between. DNA of the CDR3: TGTGCCAGCACCACTCACTGGGGGAGCGGGTTAGAGCAGTACTTC. Translating gives CASTTHWGSGLEQYF.

This clonotype was detected many times. This chain joins TRBV13 and TRBJ2-2; D may be TRBD1 (5 bases). V was clipped by 6 bases and J by 4 bases, with 12 bases between them. Germline CDR1 PRHDT, CDR2 FYEKMQ (reference sequence). CDR3 length: 14 amino acids. The CDR3 here is CASRWKGSTGELFF. CDR3 nucleotide sequence: TGTGCCAGCAGATGGAAGGGGTCCACCGGGGAGCTGTTTTTT. Variable domain in full (rest from reference TRBV13 and TRBJ2-2): AAGVIQSPRHLIKEKRETATLKCYPIPRHDTVYWYQQGPGQDPQFLISFYEKMQSDKGSIPDRFSAQQFSDYHSELNMSSLELGDSALYFCASRWKGSTGELFFGEGSRLTVL.

This clonotype appeared many times. The chain employs TRBV3-1 and TRBJ2-5; TRBD2 is a possible D gene (6 bases). The CDR3 has 17 amino acids. The V gene's germline CDR1 is LGHDT and CDR2 YNNKEL (reference sequence). V shed 0 bases and J shed 5 bases, with 19 bases lying between them. The CDR3 spells CASSQELEEGSGETQYF. CDR3 coding DNA: TGTGCCAGCAGCCAAGAACTCGAAGAGGGGAGCGGGGAGACCCAGTACTTC.

The rearrangement joins TRBV7-8 to TRBJ2-7; 9 bases align to TRBD1. The CDR3 is made up of 19 amino acids. Germline CDR1 and CDR2: SGHVS and FQNEAQ. The trim removed 2 bases at V and 3 bases at J, leaving 17 bases unmatched. The CDR3 DNA sequence: TGTGCCAGCAGCTTAATATTCGGGACAGGGAGGGGACCCAGCTACGAGCAGTACTTC. Amino acids: CASSLIFGTGRGPSYEQYF.

This clonotype was recorded many times. The rearrangement links TRBV28 to TRBJ2-5; D assignment may be TRBD1 or TRBD2 (5 bases each). Per germline, CDR1 MDHEN and CDR2 SYDVKM. The ends were cut back, 3 bases at V and 2 bases at J, with 13 bases in the middle. The CDR3 is 15 residues long. CDR3 residues: CASSFLGDRQETQYF. CDR3 bases: TGTGCCAGCAGTTTTTTGGGAGACAGACAAGAGACCCAGTACTTC.

V usage is TRBV12-5 and J usage is TRBJ1-2; TRBD1 matches at 10 bases. Germline values: CDR1 LGHNT, CDR2 FRNRAP. The V gene end was trimmed by 1 base and the J gene end by 6 bases; junction bases not matched to a gene: 5. This CDR3 spans 15 amino acids. Here the CDR3 DNA reads TGTGCTAGTGGTTTGGCTACGGGACAGGGGCATGGCTACACCTTC. As protein: CASGLATGQGHGYTF.

This clonotype was recorded at least ten times. The chain is built from TRBV6-6 and TRBJ2-3; D ambiguous. The CDR3 sequence is 12 residues long. The V end was cut by 0 bases, the J end by 8 bases, with 6 bases between. The germline gives CDR1 MNHNY, CDR2 SVGAGI (reference sequence). The CDR3 DNA is TGTGCCAGCAGTTACTCGGGTGGTACGCAGTATTTT. Translation: CASSYSGGTQYF.

Ten or more counts support this clonotype. V and J are TRBV18 and TRBJ2-1; D not resolved. Germline CDR1 reads KGHSH; CDR2 reads LQKENI. The V end lost 0 bases, the J end lost 8 bases, and 17 bases lay between the germline ends. This CDR3 comprises 16 residues. CDR3 region: CASSPPGLPPSDEQFF. The CDR3 nucleotides read TGTGCCAGCTCACCACCCGGGCTACCCCCCTCTGATGAGCAGTTCTTC.

CDR3 bases: TGCAGTGCTAGCCAAGGGGGCGCGATCTCTGGAAACACCATATATTTT. Protein product: CSASQGGAISGNTIYF. The rearrangement links TRBV20-1 to TRBJ1-3; 7 bases line up with TRBD1. The length of the CDR3 is 16 residues. Germline loops: CDR1 DFQATT, CDR2 SNEGSKA (reference sequence). Trimming took 3 bases from V and 0 from J; bases not matched to a gene: 8.

The rearrangement uses TRBV20-1 and TRBJ2-7, with 12 bases fitting TRBD2. The CDR3 contains 19 residues. The trim removed 3 bases at V and 2 bases at J, leaving 17 bases unmatched. The germline V gene encodes CDR1 DFQATT and CDR2 SNEGSKA (reference sequence). DNA of the CDR3: TGCAGTGCTAGTGGGCCTCCGCTAGCGGGAGGGCCAATAACCTACGAGCAGTACTTC. Its translation is CSASGPPLAGGPITYEQYF.

This clonotype was picked up many times. This chain joins TRBV29-1 and TRBJ2-3; D may be TRBD2 (6 bases). V lost 7 bases, J lost 0 bases, and 20 bases lay in between. Germline V lookup: CDR1 SQVTM, CDR2 ANQGSEA. This CDR3 comprises 16 residues. The CDR3 reads CSGTDGSVLSTDTQYF. The CDR3 bases are TGCAGCGGCACTGACGGGAGCGTCTTGAGCACAGATACGCAGTATTTT.

This chain connects TRBV2 to TRBJ2-5; the D gene is possibly TRBD1 (6 bases). This CDR3 is 14 amino acids long. The V end lost 4 bases, the J end lost 2 bases, and 11 bases lay between the germline ends. Germline assignment: CDR1 SNHLY and CDR2 FYNNEI. CDR3 protein: CASSAGTLQETQYF. The CDR3 coding sequence is TGTGCCAGCAGTGCCGGGACACTACAAGAGACCCAGTACTTC.

V usage is TRBV4-2 and J usage is TRBJ1-5; D is unresolved. V gave up 1 base and J gave up 3 bases, with 10 bases separating them. The germline V gene encodes CDR1 LGHNA and CDR2 YNFKEQ. The CDR3 runs to 15 residues. Written as DNA, the CDR3 is TGTGCCAGCAGCCAAGTCCAGAGCATCAATCAGCCCCAGCATTTT. Its protein product is CASSQVQSINQPQHF.